This entry describes one T cell receptor (beta chain). TCRdb reprocessed the 5' RACE reads and reports one entry per CDR3 protein, with no DNA. In all, the sample yields 250,000 to 300,000 distinct CDR3 sequences. The data belong to a study of T cells expressing NK-cell markers. Study overall: The sequencing cohort of eight donors included seven HCMV-seropositive individuals and one seronegative individual.

The CDR3 runs 14 residues. The sequencing input was blood T cells: a sorted CD56 or NKG2C T cell subset, CD4+ or CD8+ T cells, or bulk PBMC T cells (not recorded which). This chain links TRBV12-3 or TRBV12-4 with TRBJ1-1; checking the TCRdb D call of TRBD1 is not possible without DNA. The clonotype comes from a woman aged 18-70 years in good health. The CDR3 is CASSFPGYDTEAFF.